This entry concerns a single T cell receptor (beta chain). This clone was counted only a few times. Its recognized antigen is unknown. There are no base qualities to consult, and no much larger clone falls within one base. In the paper's terms, the treatment or condition label means: oral pan-JAK inhibitor, 5-10 mg twice daily. Peripheral blood and lesional scalp punch biopsies were obtained from patients with alopecia areata. After PBMCs were isolated by density centrifugation and stained for CD3, CD4 and CD8, a FACSAria was used to sort CD4+ and CD8+ T cells. This entry comes from a study of CD8+ T cells in alopecia areata (dated by TCRdb to the late 2010s). With regard to the full study: The treated patients took part in an open-label pilot trial in which moderate-to-severe alopecia areata was treated with oral tofacitinib at 5 to 10 mg twice daily. Patients received tofacitinib for 6 to 18 months and were then followed off drug for 6 months to check for delayed response and recurrence. For the treated patients, the SALT score, which quantifies what percentage of scalp surface area is affected, served as the measure of disease severity. To study T cell clonal expansion in alopecia areata, the researchers applied high-throughput TCRbeta sequencing to both the C3H/HeJ mouse model and human patients. Human TCRbeta sequencing covered scalp tissue and sorted CD4+ and CD8+ peripheral blood T cells from patchy and totalis/universalis alopecia areata patients and healthy controls. Biopsies were taken from tofacitinib-treated patients at baseline and at 4 and 24 weeks of treatment, and a later scalp biopsy was taken in several of the tofacitinib-treated patients. Scalp clonality was compared among normal scalp (n=4), patchy alopecia areata scalp (n=8), and alopecia totalis/universalis scalp (n=8). RNA came from the PAXgene miRNA kit for fixed scalp, the miRNeasy kit for PBMCs, and the RNeasy kit for mouse skin. immunoSEQ multiplex PCR using 35 Vbeta forward primers and 13 Jbeta reverse primers was used to amplify TCRbeta CDR3 regions.

V is cut by 2 bases and J by 7 bases, and the space between the germline ends is 6 bases. CDR1 and CDR2, looked up from the germline V gene (reference sequence), are GTSNPN and SVGIG. The CDR3 sequence holds 11 residues, the cysteine and phenylalanine included. Kept here is only the CDR3 DNA, which spans 33 bases and is read in frame from base 1. Results and caveats for the whole study, not just this receptor: With tofacitinib, both scalp clonality and the number of expanded CD8+ clones among the top 100 scalp clones went down significantly. Unlike mouse skin, where gammadelta T cells dominate, normal human skin contains resident alphabeta T cells that get sequenced too, which complicates analysis of the scalp TCR repertoire. Shared TCR sequences between patients were less evident than in mice, which may be partly attributable to HLA diversity in the patient population. Compared with normal scalp, lesional scalp, particularly in alopecia totalis/universalis, had higher clonality and more expanded CD8+ clones, which suggests antigenic drive. Many expanded lesional clones were found to persist in scalp and blood during tofacitinib treatment, and relapse after treatment cessation may be partly explained by this persistence. Because the treated cohort was small and included a single nonresponder, larger studies are needed to assess links between baseline CD8+ expansion and response.

Receptor libraries were prepared by the immunoSEQ multiplex PCR assay. To provide template for TCR sequencing, every sample had RNA extracted and reverse transcribed into cDNA. SuperScript III was used to make first-strand cDNA, primed with a 2:1 mix of oligo-dT and random hexamers. A synthetic immune receptor repertoire was used to gauge amplification bias, and whatever bias remained was removed computationally. Per the source publication's procedure: After raw reads were preprocessed to remove errors, the CDR3 was defined following IMGT conventions as running from the conserved cysteine to phenylalanine. Clonality was computed by normalizing Shannon entropy by log2 of the number of productive unique TCRs and subtracting the result from 1. Whether each scalp clone was CD4 or CD8 was inferred by checking scalp TCRbeta sequences against the CD4 and CD8 repertoires from sorted blood. TCRdb obtained this table from immuneACCESS and retained in-frame rearrangements with V and J assigned. These tables miss some clones; where compared with another copy, unresolved V genes account for less than half of the shortfall, and the remainder is unexplained. V and J calls and clone size are as listed in that table; D and trimming were resolved from the DNA. The sample includes about 94,000 clones, with about 70% observed a single time. The ten most abundant clones make up around 15% of the sample.

Sequences were derived from CD8+ T cells sorted from blood, sampled at approximately week 44, from a patient treated with tofacitinib. The source is a human donor with alopecia areata. The sequence is built from TRBV30 and TRBJ2-1; perhaps TRBD2 is the D gene, with 5 bases matching. The CDR3 protein is CAWSRGNEQFF. The DNA reads as follows: TGTGCCTGGAGTAGAGGGAATGAGCAGTTCTTC.